Shown below are 21 T cell receptor beta chains from a single sample sequenced in a study of T cells in Graves' hyperthyroidism and ophthalmopathy. TCR beta CDR3 regions were amplified from RNA transcripts. An initial round of RT-PCR targeting the TCR CDR3 relied on the HTBI primer set. One entry per CDR3 protein, called by TCRdb with MiXCR from the multiplex PCR reads. Altogether 700,000 to 850,000 distinct CDR3 sequences are present, roughly a third being singletons, with the ten largest covering 30% to 40%. Material: blood. The receptors derive from a woman aged 40 to 49 with Graves' hyperthyroidism.

This clonotype was observed many times. The CDR3 DNA sequence: TGTGCCAGCAGTAGTACAGGGGGCGGATTTGGCAATCAGCCCCAGCATTTT. It encodes CASSSTGGGFGNQPQHF. The V gene is TRBV7-9, the J gene TRBJ1-5; 9 nucleotides agree with TRBD1. Germline V lookup: CDR1 SEHNR, CDR2 FQNEAQ (reference sequence). Trimming at V came to 6 bases and at J to 2 bases, leaving 11 bases not matched to a gene. CDR3 length: 17 amino acids.

The gene calls are TRBV19 and TRBJ2-7; 8 bases line up with TRBD2. The CDR3 is 15 residues long. Germline CDR1 is LNHDA and CDR2 is SQIVND (reference sequence). V was clipped by 3 bases and J by 0 bases; unmatched bases: 4. CDR3 protein: CASSIRGGSSYEQYF. CDR3 bases: TGTGCCAGTAGTATTCGGGGGGGCAGCTCCTACGAGCAGTACTTC.

The chain joins TRBV6-1 to TRBJ1-2; 7 bases match TRBD1. The CDR3 sequence is 16 residues long. J lost 5 bases, V lost 5 bases, and 14 bases had no gene match. The V gene's germline CDR1 is MNHNS and CDR2 SASEGT. CDR3 sequence reads: CASSYSNRGKGYGYTF. DNA of the CDR3: TGTGCCAGCAGTTACTCGAACAGGGGCAAGGGGTATGGCTACACCTTC.

This clonotype appeared many times. The chain joins TRBV10-3 to TRBJ1-5, with D hard to call. Between the trimmed V and J ends, which lost 6 bases and 0 bases, there was a span of 9 bases. The length of the CDR3 is 14 residues. The germline V gene has CDR1 ENHRY and CDR2 SYGVKD. In DNA, the CDR3 is TGTGCCATCAGCCCCAACCCTAGCAATCAGCCCCAGCATTTT. This encodes CAISPNPSNQPQHF.

This clonotype was observed a few times. This rearrangement joins TRBV15 to TRBJ1-5, with D hard to call. Germline V gene data show CDR1 as LNHNV and CDR2 as YYDKDF (reference sequence). Trimming left V 0 bases short and J 8 bases short, with 8 bases between. CDR3 size: 13 residues. The CDR3 DNA reads TGTGCCACCAGCAGAGATATGGATGAGCCCCAGCATTTT. Its protein product is CATSRDMDEPQHF. Based on the CDR3 plus reference TRBV15 and TRBJ1-5, the full variable domain is DAMVIQNPRYQVTQFGKPVTLSCSQTLNHNVMYWYQQKSSQAPKLLFHYYDKDFNNEADTPDNFQSRRPNTSFCFLDIRSPGLGDTAMYLCATSRDMDEPQHFGDGTRLSIL.

This clonotype was seen a few times. Only one base separates this from a far larger clonotype, so it likely reflects a read error. The gene calls are TRBV7-2 and TRBJ1-2; possibly TRBD1 for D (5 bases). The CDR3 contains 13 residues. Germline CDR1 and CDR2: SGHTA and FQGNSA. CDR3 coding DNA: TGTGCCAGCAGCTTGGCAGGGAGCTATGGCTACGCCTTC. Its protein is CASSLAGSYGYAF.

This clonotype was counted between two and nine times. This rearrangement joins TRBV5-6 to TRBJ1-5; TRBD1 matches at 7 bases. Germline V gene lookup returns CDR1 SGHDT and CDR2 YYEEEE. This CDR3 contains 15 residues. V lost 10 bases and J lost 2; bases outside the gene matches: 12. CDR3 nucleotide sequence: TGTGCCTGGAGTGTATCGACAGGGCGCAATCAGCCCCAGCATTTT. Translated, it gives CAWSVSTGRNQPQHF. The variable domain in full, completed from reference TRBV5-6 and TRBJ1-5, reads DAGVTQSPTHLIKTRGQQVTLRCSPKSGHDTVSWYQQALGQGPQFIFQYYEEEERQRGNFPDRFSGHQFPNYSSELNVNALLLGDSALYLCAWSVSTGRNQPQHFGDGTRLSIL.

This clonotype was counted between two and nine times. The CDR3 coding sequence is TGCGCCAGCAGCCCTTCCGTCTCGCAGCCCCAGCATTTT. It yields the protein CASSPSVSQPQHF. The chain employs TRBV4-1 and TRBJ1-5; D unclear. Germline lookup yields CDR1 MGHRA and CDR2 YSYEKL. Trimming removed 4 bases at V and 7 bases at J, with 11 bases between. This CDR3 has 13 amino acids.

This clonotype was seen just once. A read error may be the cause here, since a much bigger clone is one base away. The chain recombines TRBV10-3 with TRBJ2-2; 11 bases line up with TRBD2. The CDR3 spans 15 residues. Germline V gene data show CDR1 as ENHRY and CDR2 as SYGVKD. CDR3 DNA sequence: TGTGCCAGCAGTTTTAGCGGGAGGGAAACCGGGGAGCTGTTTTTT. Protein product: CASSFSGRETGELFF.

A single count supports this clonotype. CDR3 loop: CASSLGTGQARTEAFF. The CDR3 coding sequence is TGCGCCAGCAGCCTGGGGACAGGGCAGGCAAGGACTGAAGCTTTCTTT. The chain joins TRBV5-1 to TRBJ1-1; 9 nucleotides match TRBD1. The CDR3 is 16 amino acids. CDR1 is SGHRS and CDR2 is YFSETQ in the germline V gene. The V segment lost 4 bases and the J segment 5 bases; nucleotides outside the gene matches: 12.

This clonotype has only a few counts. V gene TRBV6-6 combines with J gene TRBJ2-2; 7 nucleotides line up with TRBD1. CDR3 length: 13 residues. Germline CDR1 is MNHNY and CDR2 is SVGAGI (reference sequence). Trimming took 4 bases from V and 6 from J; bases not matched to a gene: 2. For the CDR3, the DNA is TGTGCCAGCAGTTCCGACAGGGCCGGGGAGCTGTTTTTT. Its translation: CASSSDRAGELFF.

This clonotype has just one count. The rearrangement uses TRBV9 and TRBJ2-5; TRBD2 agrees at 8 bases. CDR1 and CDR2 from the germline V gene are SGDLS and YYNGEE. Losses at the gene ends were 0 bases for V and 3 bases for J; bases not matched to a gene: 10. The CDR3 runs 17 residues. The CDR3 loop is CASSVGPTSAPEETQYF. In nucleotides, the CDR3 is TGTGCCAGCAGCGTAGGACCGACTAGCGCGCCAGAAGAGACCCAGTACTTC.

The chain joins TRBV20-1 to TRBJ1-1; D is uncertain. Trimming stripped 6 bases from V and 6 bases from J, with 14 bases between. The CDR3 covers 12 residues. Germline loops: CDR1 DFQATT, CDR2 SNEGSKA (reference sequence). CDR3 protein: CSAGSADPEAFF. The CDR3 DNA reads TGCAGTGCCGGGTCGGCAGACCCTGAAGCTTTCTTT.

This clonotype came up a few times. J is TRBJ2-5 and V is TRBV7-2; 15 bases are shared with TRBD2. Germline CDR1 is SGHTA and CDR2 is FQGNSA. The CDR3 is 15 residues long. J gave up 4 bases and V 8 bases, and 5 bases lay outside the gene matches. The CDR3 coding sequence is TGTGCCAGCGGACTAGCGGGGGGGCCGTCAGAGACCCAGTACTTC. Protein sequence: CASGLAGGPSETQYF.

The rearrangement links TRBV6-2 or TRBV6-3 to TRBJ2-2; 10 positions match TRBD2. This CDR3 comprises 18 residues. CDR1 and CDR2 from the germline V gene are MNHEY and SVGEGT. Trimming took 2 bases from V and 6 from J; bases not matched to a gene: 12. CDR3 loop: CASSYTTPLAGGPGELFF. The CDR3 nucleotides are TGTGCCAGCAGTTACACTACCCCATTAGCGGGAGGACCCGGGGAGCTGTTTTTT.

This clonotype was counted at least ten times. V and J are TRBV12-3 or TRBV12-4 and TRBJ1-5; D is uncertain. This CDR3 has 12 amino acids. Trimming cost V 5 bases and J 9 bases, with 11 bases left between them. The CDR3 protein is CASSPRKGPQHF. In DNA form, the CDR3 reads TGTGCCAGCAGTCCAAGAAAGGGGCCCCAGCATTTT.

Here the CDR3 reads CAPNPTGTPQYF. DNA for the CDR3: TGTGCCCCAAACCCGACAGGGACGCCCCAGTACTTC. The chain couples TRBV7-8 to TRBJ2-5; 7 positions match TRBD1. This CDR3 spans 12 amino acids. J gave up 9 bases and V 11 bases, and 12 bases lay outside the gene matches. Germline V gene lookup returns CDR1 SGHVS and CDR2 FQNEAQ.

The genes are TRBV10-2 and TRBJ2-7; D remains ambiguous. The CDR3 sequence is 14 residues long. V dropped 2 bases and J dropped 2 bases, with 10 bases sitting between them. CDR1 and CDR2 from the germline V gene are WSHSY and SAAADI. In nucleotides, the CDR3 is TGCGCCAGCAGTGAGGGGCTGCCTGCCTACGAGCAGTACTTC. Translated: CASSEGLPAYEQYF.

This clonotype was seen repeatedly, ten times or more. The chain carries TRBV12-3 or TRBV12-4 and TRBJ1-1; tentative D call: TRBD1 (5 bases). V was trimmed by 4 bases and J by 6 bases, leaving 12 bases between them. This CDR3 is built from 13 residues. The CDR3 reads CASSSGREAEAFF. CDR3 nucleotides: TGTGCCAGCAGTTCAGGCAGGGAGGCTGAAGCTTTCTTT.

The chain recombines TRBV20-1 with TRBJ2-7; 7 nucleotides agree with TRBD2. Germline CDR1 DFQATT, CDR2 SNEGSKA (reference sequence). The CDR3 has 13 residues. CDR3 protein: CSAGGDYSYEQYF. The CDR3 DNA is TGCAGCGCTGGGGGGGACTACTCCTACGAGCAGTACTTC.

V gene TRBV6-5 combines with J gene TRBJ1-3, with D perhaps matching TRBD1 (6 bases). The CDR3 runs 16 residues. Germline V lookup: CDR1 MNHEY, CDR2 SVGAGI. The V end was cut by 0 bases, the J end by 0 bases, with 9 bases between. This CDR3 is CASSYSQGRSGNTIYF. The CDR3 nucleotides are TGTGCCAGCAGTTACTCACAGGGTCGCTCTGGAAACACCATATATTTT.